These 16 T cell receptor beta chains came from one sample sequenced in a study of identical twins. TCRdb reprocessed the 5' RACE reads with MiXCR, giving one entry per CDR3 protein. The sample carries 280,000 or so distinct CDR3 sequences, roughly 8.6% recorded once. This sample was also put to use in a study of yellow fever vaccine responses in identical twins.

The source material was memory (CD45RO+) T cells sorted from blood. The origin of the receptors is a woman in her late teens or twenties in good health.

Comments on this clonotype: One base away lies a much larger clone, so this may be a sequencing read error. The J gene is TRBJ1-5, the V gene TRBV7-9, with unresolved D. This CDR3 spans 17 amino acids. V shed 3 bases and J shed 0 bases, with 15 bases lying between them. Germline V gene data show CDR1 as SEHNR and CDR2 as FQNEAQ (reference sequence). CDR3 amino acids: CASSFSQRIHSNQPQHF. The CDR3 nucleotides are TGTGCCAGCAGCTTTTCACAGAGAATACATAGCAATCAGCCCCAGCATTTT. Combining the CDR3 with reference TRBV7-9 and TRBJ1-5 gives the whole variable domain DTGVSQNPRHKITKRGQNVTFRCDPISEHNRLYWYRQTLGQGPEFLTYFQNEAQLEKSRLLSDRFSAERPKGSFSTLEIQRTEQGDSAMYLCASSFSQRIHSNQPQHFGDGTRLSIL.

This chain's CDR3 is CASSGEGWTIQYF. CDR3 in DNA: TGTGCCAGCAGCGGAGAGGGGTGGACCATTCAGTACTTC. The V call is TRBV11-2, the J call TRBJ2-4; TRBD1 or TRBD2 may be the D gene (5 bases each). This CDR3 contains 13 residues. The germline gives CDR1 SGHAT, CDR2 FQNNGV. Trimming left V 5 bases short and J 9 bases short, with 14 bases between.

This clonotype was seen more than once but under ten times. The CDR3, as DNA: TGTGCCAGCAGTTTAAACGGCCAGGGAGGTTTCAATGAGCAGTTCTTC. It yields the protein CASSLNGQGGFNEQFF. This rearrangement joins TRBV28 to TRBJ2-1, with D possibly matching TRBD2 (6 bases). From germline, CDR1 is MDHEN and CDR2 SYDVKM. With 2 bases removed from V and 6 bases from J, the gap between germline ends came to 17 bases. CDR3 size: 16 residues.

J is TRBJ1-5 and V is TRBV2, with D maybe TRBD1 (6 bases). The CDR3 loop spans 14 amino acids. Trimming left V 6 bases short and J 1 base short, with 10 bases between. The V gene's germline CDR1 is SNHLY and CDR2 FYNNEI. The CDR3 protein is CASRGDRSNQPQHF. The CDR3 DNA reads TGTGCCAGCAGAGGAGACAGGAGCAATCAGCCCCAGCATTTT.

V gene TRBV6-1 combines with J gene TRBJ1-6, with 8 bases fitting TRBD1. The CDR3 spans 14 residues. The V and J ends lost 6 bases and 9 bases, in that order; junction bases with no gene match: 7. The germline gives CDR1 MNHNS, CDR2 SASEGT. CDR3 coding DNA: TGTGCCAGCAGCCGGGACAGGCGATTTTCACCCCTCCACTTT. This translates into CASSRDRRFSPLHF.

The chain is built from TRBV12-3 or TRBV12-4 and TRBJ2-7; D gene uncertain. Trimming removed 3 bases at V and 3 bases at J, with 12 bases between. The CDR3 contains 14 residues. The CDR3 reads CASSLGQSVYEQYF. The CDR3 nucleotides are TGTGCCAGCAGTTTGGGCCAGTCAGTCTACGAGCAGTACTTC.

This clonotype was seen repeatedly, ten times or more. The V call is TRBV12-3 or TRBV12-4, the J call TRBJ2-7; 7 nucleotides line up with TRBD1. The V gene end was trimmed by 6 bases and the J gene end by 2 bases; junction bases not matched to a gene: 7. The CDR3 extends over 14 amino acids. CDR3: CASSFNQGAYEQYV. In nucleotides, the CDR3 is TGTGCCAGCAGCTTCAATCAGGGGGCCTACGAGCAGTACGTC.

This clonotype was found many times. This chain links TRBV4-1 with TRBJ2-1, with 12 bases lining up with TRBD1. This CDR3 contains 16 residues. The ends lost 3 bases at V and 8 bases at J; junction bases unmatched: 8. The germline CDR1 and CDR2 sequences are MGHRA and YSYEKL. CDR3 DNA sequence: TGCGCCAGCAGCCAGTCGGGAGGGACAGGGGGCGATGAGCAGTTCTTC. Translation: CASSQSGGTGGDEQFF.

The V and J genes are TRBV5-8 and TRBJ1-1; D is undetermined. Trimming removed 1 base at V and 1 base at J, with 5 bases between. The CDR3 totals 13 residues. Per germline, CDR1 SGHTS and CDR2 YDEGEE. The CDR3 DNA reads as TGTGCCAGCAGCTTGCACAAGAACACTGAAGCTTTCTTT. Residues: CASSLHKNTEAFF.

This clonotype was seen repeatedly, ten times or more. This chain connects TRBV4-1 to TRBJ2-2; 9 bases map to TRBD1. J gave up 6 bases and V 5 bases, and 22 bases lay outside the gene matches. Germline lookup yields CDR1 MGHRA and CDR2 YSYEKL. The CDR3 contains 20 residues. The CDR3 coding sequence is TGCGCCAGCAGCAAAACGGTAGACAGGGGGGTCAACCGTTGGGCCGGGGAGCTGTTTTTT. It is translated as CASSKTVDRGVNRWAGELFF.

This CDR3 reads CASSLAQISGRAYEQYF. Here the CDR3 DNA reads TGTGCCAGCAGCTTAGCCCAGATTAGCGGGAGGGCCTACGAGCAGTACTTC. This sequence joins TRBV11-2 and TRBJ2-7, with 11 bases matching TRBD2. The CDR3 consists of 17 residues. V gave up 1 base and J gave up 2 bases; unmatched junction bases: 7. Germline V gene data show CDR1 as SGHAT and CDR2 as FQNNGV.

This rearrangement joins TRBV19 to TRBJ2-1; 9 bases fit TRBD2. CDR3 size: 14 residues. Germline values: CDR1 LNHDA, CDR2 SQIVND (reference sequence). The V segment lost 6 bases and the J segment 10 bases; nucleotides outside the gene matches: 10. The CDR3 loop reads CASRTSGSIGEQFF. In DNA form, the CDR3 reads TGTGCCAGTAGAACTAGCGGGTCCATAGGGGAGCAGTTCTTC.

The rearrangement joins TRBV18 to TRBJ2-7; no definite D call. Germline lookup yields CDR1 KGHSH and CDR2 LQKENI. V dropped 3 bases and J dropped 0 bases, with 9 bases sitting between them. This CDR3 has 14 residues. CDR3 protein: CASSPDAYSYEQYV. DNA of the CDR3: TGTGCCAGCTCACCGGACGCTTACTCCTACGAGCAGTACGTC.

The chain links TRBV12-3 or TRBV12-4 to TRBJ1-6; unclear D gene. With 6 bases removed from V and 0 bases from J, the gap between germline ends came to 9 bases. The CDR3 contains 15 residues. The CDR3 region is CASRARSSYNSPLHF. The CDR3, as DNA: TGTGCCAGCAGAGCCCGGAGCTCCTATAATTCACCCCTCCACTTT.

This rearrangement joins TRBV6-1 to TRBJ2-1, with 7 bases identical to TRBD1. The germline gives CDR1 MNHNS, CDR2 SASEGT. CDR3 length: 16 amino acids. With V trimmed by 5 bases and J by 5 bases, 12 bases remained unmatched. The chain's CDR3 is CASSPQSDRLNNEQFF. The CDR3 nucleotides are TGTGCCAGCAGTCCCCAATCGGACAGGTTGAACAATGAGCAGTTCTTC.

With respect to this clonotype: Since a much larger clone is just one base distant, this may be a read error. The chain couples TRBV5-5 to TRBJ1-1; 9 bases are shared with TRBD1. This CDR3 contains 16 residues. Per the germline V gene, CDR1 is SGHKS and CDR2 is YYEKEE (reference sequence). This CDR3 is CASNLGNRGLGTEAFF. The CDR3 region has the DNA TGTGCCAGCAACTTGGGCAACAGGGGGCTCGGCACTGAAGCTTTCTTT. Combining the CDR3 with reference TRBV5-5 and TRBJ1-1 gives the whole variable domain DAGVTQSPTHLIKTRGQQVTLRCSPISGHKSVSWYQQVLGQGPQFIFQYYEKEERGRGNFPDRFSARQFPNYSSELNVNALLLGDSALYLCASNLGNRGLGTEAFFGQGTRLTVV.